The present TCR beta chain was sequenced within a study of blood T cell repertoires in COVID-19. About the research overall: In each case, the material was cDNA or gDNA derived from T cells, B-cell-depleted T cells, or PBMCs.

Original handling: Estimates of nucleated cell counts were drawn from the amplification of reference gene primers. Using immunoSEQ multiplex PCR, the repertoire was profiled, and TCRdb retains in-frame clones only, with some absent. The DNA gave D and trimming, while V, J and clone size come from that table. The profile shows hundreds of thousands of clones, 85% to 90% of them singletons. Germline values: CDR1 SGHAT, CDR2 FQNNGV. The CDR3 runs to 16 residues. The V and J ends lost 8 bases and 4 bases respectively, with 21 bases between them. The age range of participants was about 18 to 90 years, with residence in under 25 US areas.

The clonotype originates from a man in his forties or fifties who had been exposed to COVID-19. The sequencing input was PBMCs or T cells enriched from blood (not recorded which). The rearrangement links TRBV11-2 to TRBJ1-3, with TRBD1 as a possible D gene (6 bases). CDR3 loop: CASGKTGSTSGNTIYF. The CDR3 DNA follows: TGTGCCAGCGGAAAAACAGGGTCGACATCAGGAAACACCATATATTTT. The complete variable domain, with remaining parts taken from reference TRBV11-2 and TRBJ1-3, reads EAGVAQSPRYKIIEKRQSVAFWCNPISGHATLYWYQQILGQGPKLLIQFQNNGVVDDSQLPKDRFSAERLKGVDSTLKIQPAKLEDSAVYLCASGKTGSTSGNTIYFGEGSWLTVV.